The 12 T cell receptor beta chains reported below all come from one sample, sequenced in a study of CD8 T cells in Susac syndrome (dated by TCRdb to between 2018 and 2020). Libraries were built with the immunoSEQ multiplex PCR assay. RNA was extracted using the RNeasy kit, and about 0.45 to 1 microgram was reverse transcribed with random hexamers. The public reads were reanalyzed by TCRdb: fastp trimming at Q25, MiXCR alignment, in-frame beta chains only. Rows matching on CDR3 protein sequence are summarized as one entry with the most common DNA and genes. In all, the sample holds 55,000 to 80,000 distinct CDR3 sequences, and 93% of those were seen once. The ten top clones hold roughly 0.15% of the sample. Sequencing was done on a sample of CD4+ T cells from PBMCs. Every receptor here comes from a human donor with Susac syndrome.

The V gene is TRBV4-1, the J gene TRBJ1-4; maybe TRBD1 (5 bases). V was pared by 2 bases and J by 8 bases, with 12 bases between. CDR1 is MGHRA and CDR2 is YSYEKL in the germline V gene. The CDR3 spans 14 residues. The CDR3: CASSQNMGEEKLFF. As DNA, the CDR3 is TGCGCCAGCAGCCAAAACATGGGGGAGGAAAAACTGTTTTTT.

V usage is TRBV5-6 and J usage is TRBJ1-1, with TRBD1 as a possible D gene (6 bases). The CDR3 has 15 residues. CDR1 and CDR2 (germline): SGHDT, YYEEEE. Trimming cost V 4 bases and J 4 bases, with 17 bases left between them. The DNA of the CDR3 is TGTGCCAGCAGCCGAATAGGGGGGGTCTCCACTGAAGCTTTCTTT. Residues: CASSRIGGVSTEAFF.

The genes are TRBV21-1 and TRBJ2-7; TRBD1, the D gene given by the table, was not confirmed from the DNA. TRBV21-1 is tagged as a pseudogene. This CDR3 spans 16 amino acids. The CDR3 sequence is CASSKVPRAVLYEQYF. The CDR3 DNA follows: TGTGCCAGCAGCAAAGTACCCCGGGCCGTTCTCTACGAGCAGTACTTC.

The CDR3 coding sequence is TGTGCCAGCAGCTCACAGGTAGGGGGCTGGACTGAAGCTTTCTTT. Amino acids: CASSSQVGGWTEAFF. The J gene is TRBJ1-1, the V gene TRBV5-4; 7 positions match TRBD1. The germline gives CDR1 SGHNT, CDR2 YYREEE (reference sequence). The CDR3 length is 15 residues. The J segment lost 5 bases and the V segment lost 3 bases, leaving 10 bases of the junction unmatched. The whole variable domain, remainder taken from reference TRBV5-4 and TRBJ1-1, is ETGVTQSPTHLIKTRGQQVTLRCSSQSGHNTVSWYQQALGQGPQFIFQYYREEENGRGNFPPRFSGLQFPNYSSELNVNALELDDSALYLCASSSQVGGWTEAFFGQGTRLTVV.

This clonotype was recorded once. The chain has TRBV5-4 and TRBJ2-7; 7 bases are a match to TRBD1. Germline V gene data show CDR1 as SGHNT and CDR2 as YYREEE (reference sequence). Germline trimming cut 3 bases from V and 0 bases from J; bases unmatched to any gene: 3. This CDR3 is 14 amino acids long. The CDR3 spells CASSSGQVSYEQYF. The CDR3, as DNA: TGTGCCAGCAGCTCCGGACAGGTCTCCTACGAGCAGTACTTC.

This clonotype was observed a single time. The chain links TRBV20-1 to TRBJ1-2; TRBD1 is a possible D gene (6 bases). V dropped 0 bases and J dropped 7 bases, with 15 bases sitting between them. CDR3 length equals 14 residues. Germline V gene data show CDR1 as DFQATT and CDR2 as SNEGSKA (reference sequence). CDR3 sequence reads: CSARDYQGIGGYTF. CDR3 bases: TGCAGTGCTAGAGATTACCAGGGGATTGGTGGCTACACCTTC.

This chain connects TRBV20-1 to TRBJ2-7; D unresolved. Germline V gene lookup returns CDR1 DFQATT and CDR2 SNEGSKA (reference sequence). This CDR3 region has 13 residues. V lost 5 bases and J lost 0, with 11 bases in between. CDR3 in amino acids: CSARPFGSYEQYF. The CDR3 coding sequence is TGCAGTGCTCGCCCTTTCGGCTCCTACGAGCAGTACTTC.

The chain links TRBV19 to TRBJ2-3; D remains ambiguous. CDR1 LNHDA and CDR2 SQIVND come from the germline V gene (reference sequence). The V and J ends lost 1 base and 0 bases respectively, with 8 bases between them. The CDR3 runs to 15 residues. Here the CDR3 DNA reads TGTGCCAGTAGTATAGGAGGCAGCAGCACAGATACGCAGTATTTT. Translating gives CASSIGGSSTDTQYF.

The J gene is TRBJ2-7, the V gene TRBV20-1; 7 bases line up with TRBD1. Per the germline V gene, CDR1 is DFQATT and CDR2 is SNEGSKA (reference sequence). Unmatched junction bases numbered 14, after V lost 3 bases and J lost 3 bases. The CDR3 has 16 residues. The CDR3 DNA reads as TGCAGTGCTAGTCCTGCATCCCGACAGGGTAGCTACGAGCAGTACTTC. It specifies CSASPASRQGSYEQYF.

The J gene is TRBJ2-3, the V gene TRBV7-2; TRBD1 matches at 8 bases. The V gene's germline CDR1 is SGHTA and CDR2 FQGNSA. V gave up 5 bases and J gave up 4 bases; unmatched junction bases: 2. This CDR3 has 13 amino acids. The CDR3 region has the DNA TGTGCCAGCAGCCCGACAGGGGCAGATACGCAGTATTTT. The encoded protein is CASSPTGADTQYF. The variable domain in full, with the rest retrieved from reference TRBV7-2 and TRBJ2-3, is GAGVSQSPSNKVTEKGKDVELRCDPISGHTALYWYRQSLGQGLEFLIYFQGNSAPDKSGLPSDRFSAERTGGSVSTLTIQRTQQEDSAVYLCASSPTGADTQYFGPGTRLTVL.

V usage is TRBV7-8 and J usage is TRBJ1-3; 8 bases are shared with TRBD1. Germline CDR1 SGHVS, CDR2 FQNEAQ. This CDR3 comprises 16 residues. The V segment lost 5 bases and the J segment 3 bases; nucleotides outside the gene matches: 9. CDR3 in DNA: TGTGCCAGCAGCCCTCGAACGGACAGGGTTGGAAACACCATATATTTT. Its protein product is CASSPRTDRVGNTIYF.

This chain joins TRBV27 and TRBJ2-3; D might be TRBD2 (6 bases). Trimming removed 7 bases at V and 1 base at J, with 15 bases between. The CDR3 is 15 residues long. Germline CDR1 reads MNHEY; CDR2 reads SMNVEV (reference sequence). CDR3 DNA sequence: TGTGCCAGCACTAGACTAGGGAAGGGCACAGATACGCAGTATTTT. Translating it yields CASTRLGKGTDTQYF.